The source of this T cell receptor (beta chain) is a study of human T cells and chemical hapten exposure. Remarks on this clonotype: One base away lies a much larger clone, so this may be a sequencing read error.

TCRdb reprocessed the RACE reads with MiXCR, giving one entry per CDR3 protein. Of about 250,000 distinct CDR3 sequences listed, approximately 7.5% are singletons. The sample's time point: pre-sensitization, week 0. Regarding treatment: therapeutic diphenylcyclopropenone sensitization with weekly scalp DPC. Total RNA was extracted from unfractionated whole blood. CDR3 length: 14 residues. V lost 0 bases and J lost 0, with 6 bases in between. From germline, CDR1 is MNHEY and CDR2 SVGEGT. The V call is TRBV6-2 or TRBV6-3, the J call TRBJ2-7; a possible D gene is TRBD1 (6 bases). Sequenced material: whole blood, taken in connection with sensitization to the hapten diphenylcyclopropenone (DPC). The sequence was collected from a man in his late teens or twenties with alopecia areata. Some clones in this sample may be carry-over from other donors' samples. In nucleotides, the CDR3 is TGTGCCAGCAGTTACTCGGACAGCTCCTACGAGCAGTACGTC. This encodes CASSYSDSSYEQYV.